The T cell receptor beta chain under discussion was sequenced for a study of shared clonotypes between healthy human individuals. Study context: Three plates were used per donor for CD4 naive, three for CD4 memory, two for CD8 naive and one for CD8 memory.

Assay runs were performed at deep level. Clones were read by immunoSEQ multiplex PCR, and TCRdb kept only the in-frame ones, dropping some. Here the sample spans roughly 1,600,000 clones, approximately 98.5% being singletons. This CDR3 contains 13 residues. CDR1 is MNHEY and CDR2 is SMNVEV in the germline V gene (reference sequence). V lost 5 bases and J lost 2, with 9 bases in between. Study-wide results and limits: Of the naive CD4 clonotypes, roughly 5% were shared across a few donors.

Those who donated were healthy HIV-negative adults, with no recent acute infections or vaccinations reported. For this clone: Its antigen is still unknown.

This rearrangement joins TRBV27 to TRBJ2-5; D is ambiguous. The source of this sequence is a man aged 25 to 40 in good health. The sequenced sample consisted of naive CD4+ T cells sorted from blood. Subset in this sample: CD45RA+ positively selected. CDR3: CASSARAQETQYF. In DNA, the CDR3 is TGTGCCAGCAGTGCCCGGGCACAAGAGACCCAGTACTTC.